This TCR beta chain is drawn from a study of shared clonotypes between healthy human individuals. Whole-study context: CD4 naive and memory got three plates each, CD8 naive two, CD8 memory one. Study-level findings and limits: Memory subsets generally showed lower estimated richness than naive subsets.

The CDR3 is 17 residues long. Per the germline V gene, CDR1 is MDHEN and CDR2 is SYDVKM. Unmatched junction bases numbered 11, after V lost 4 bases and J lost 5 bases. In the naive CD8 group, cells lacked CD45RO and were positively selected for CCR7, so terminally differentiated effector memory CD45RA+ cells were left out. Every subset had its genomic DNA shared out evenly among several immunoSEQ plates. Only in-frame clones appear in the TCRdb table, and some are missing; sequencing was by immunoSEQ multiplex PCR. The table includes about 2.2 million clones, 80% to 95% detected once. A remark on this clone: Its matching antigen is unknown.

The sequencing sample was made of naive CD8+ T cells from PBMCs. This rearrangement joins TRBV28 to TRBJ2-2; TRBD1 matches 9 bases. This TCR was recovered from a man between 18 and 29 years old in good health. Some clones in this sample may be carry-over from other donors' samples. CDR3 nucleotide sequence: TGTGCCAGCAGTTCCCTTCCCGGGACAGGGTGGACCGGGGAGCTGTTTTTT. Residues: CASSSLPGTGWTGELFF.